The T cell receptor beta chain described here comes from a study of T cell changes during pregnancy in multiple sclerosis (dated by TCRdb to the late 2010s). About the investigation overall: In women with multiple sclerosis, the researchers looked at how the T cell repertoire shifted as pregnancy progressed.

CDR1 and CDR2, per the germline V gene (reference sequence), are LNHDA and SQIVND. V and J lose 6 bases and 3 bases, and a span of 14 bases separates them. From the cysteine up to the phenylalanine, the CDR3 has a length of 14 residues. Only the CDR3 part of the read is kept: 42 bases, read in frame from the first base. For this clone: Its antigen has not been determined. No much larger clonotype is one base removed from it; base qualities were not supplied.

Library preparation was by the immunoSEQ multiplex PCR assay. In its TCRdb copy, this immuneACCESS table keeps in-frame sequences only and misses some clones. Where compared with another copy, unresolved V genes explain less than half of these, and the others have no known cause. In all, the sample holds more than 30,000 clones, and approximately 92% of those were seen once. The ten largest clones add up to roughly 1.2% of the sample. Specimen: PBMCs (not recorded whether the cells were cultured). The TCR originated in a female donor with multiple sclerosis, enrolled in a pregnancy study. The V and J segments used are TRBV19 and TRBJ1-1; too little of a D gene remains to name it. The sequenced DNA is TGTGCCAGTAGACCGGCCGAGGGTTACACTGAAGCTTTCTTT. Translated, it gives CASRPAEGYTEAFF.